This T cell receptor beta chain was sequenced in a study of OX40 agonist ivuxolimab in advanced cancers. Study-wide background: Intravenous ivuxolimab at 0.01 to 10 mg/kg was given to patients every 2 weeks. The eligibility criteria allowed prior anti-PD-1, anti-PD-L1 or anti-CTLA-4 therapy, and 40% had some.

This table comes from immunoSEQ multiplex PCR, and its TCRdb copy is limited to in-frame clones, with some not included. The sample has tens of thousands of clones, about 80% seen once. This clone was seen once. Its cognate antigen is unknown. The CDR3 loop spans 15 amino acids. V was shortened by 5 bases and J by 7 bases, with 20 bases between the two germline ends. Germline assignment: CDR1 MDHEN and CDR2 SYDVKM. Study-level points and caveats: The 0.1-3.0 mg/kg partial responders had among the lowest clonal expansion.

The specimen was CD4+ or CD8+ T cells sorted from blood, collected in a trial of the OX40 agonist ivuxolimab. The TCR was taken from an adult with an advanced solid tumor such as melanoma, head and neck, liver or kidney cancer. The V and J genes are TRBV28 and TRBJ1-1; tentatively, D is TRBD1 (5 bases). Written as DNA, the CDR3 is TGTGCCAGCAGTGGGGGAGGTACGGGGTGGGGTGAAGCTTTCTTT. Translating it yields CASSGGGTGWGEAFF.